The rows below give T cell receptor beta chains drawn from one sample of a study of spatial heterogeneity in lung cancer. TCRdb independently ran MiXCR on the 5' RACE reads; one entry per CDR3 protein. Found here are several thousand distinct CDR3 sequences, approximately 9.8% of them singletons; the top ten hold under 30%. Sequencing was performed on normal lung tissue next to the tumor, taken at surgery. These TCRs come from a male donor with early-stage non-small cell lung cancer. Both conserved end residues are part of each CDR3. Each record gives: V gene, D gene, J gene, clone size, CDR3 DNA, CDR3 protein. The D gene is left open where the match is weak. Clone size is given for some rows only: seen once, a few or many times, or a class if the clone is expanded.

V gene: TRBV18; D gene: NA; J gene: TRBJ1-1; clone size: medium-sized; CDR3 DNA: TGTGCCAGCTCACCATCCCAGGGACAGAACACTGAAGCTTTCTTT; CDR3 protein: CASSPSQGQNTEAFF
V gene: TRBV15; D gene: TRBD1; J gene: TRBJ2-4; clone size: NA; CDR3 DNA: TGTGCCACCAGTTCGAATAGACAGGGCGAACCCTTTTACAAAAACATTCAGTACTTC; CDR3 protein: CATSSNRQGEPFYKNIQYF
V gene: TRBV20-1; D gene: NA; J gene: TRBJ1-1; clone size: few; CDR3 DNA: TGCAGTGCTAGTTCTAGGCTGAACACTGAAGCTTTT; CDR3 protein: CSASSRLNTEAF
V gene: TRBV12-3/TRBV12-4; D gene: NA; J gene: TRBJ1-4; clone size: medium-sized; CDR3 DNA: TGTGCCAGCAGTTTTAGTGAAAAACTGTTTTTT; CDR3 protein: CASSFSEKLFF
V gene: TRBV7-2; D gene: NA; J gene: TRBJ2-1; clone size: medium-sized; CDR3 DNA: TGTGCCAGCAGCTTTTCCAGGGGACCTAACAATGAGCAGTTCTTC; CDR3 protein: CASSFSRGPNNEQFF
V gene: TRBV19; D gene: NA; J gene: TRBJ1-1; clone size: few; CDR3 DNA: TGTGCCAGTAGTATCCTTCCGGGCCGAGGGAGCACTGAAGCTTTCTTT; CDR3 protein: CASSILPGRGSTEAFF
V gene: TRBV29-1; D gene: NA; J gene: TRBJ1-1; clone size: medium-sized; CDR3 DNA: TGCTCCGGGACGGAGAACACTGAAGCTTTCTTT; CDR3 protein: CSGTENTEAFF
V gene: TRBV30; D gene: NA; J gene: TRBJ1-3; clone size: medium-sized; CDR3 DNA: TGTGCCTGCCAACAGGGAATCTCTGGAAACACCATATATTTT; CDR3 protein: CACQQGISGNTIYF
V gene: TRBV5-5; D gene: NA; J gene: TRBJ2-5; clone size: medium-sized; CDR3 DNA: TGTGCCAGCAGCCCCGGGACTAGCGGACAGGGGGGCTGGGAGACCCAGTACTTC; CDR3 protein: CASSPGTSGQGGWETQYF
V gene: TRBV6-4; D gene: NA; J gene: TRBJ2-1; clone size: few; CDR3 DNA: TGTGCCAGCAGTGACGGCAGGGAGCAGTTCTTC; CDR3 protein: CASSDGREQFF
V gene: TRBV4-1; D gene: NA; J gene: TRBJ1-5; clone size: medium-sized; CDR3 DNA: TGCGCCAGCAGCCAAGATATGGGGGCCGGGCAGCCCCAGCATTTT; CDR3 protein: CASSQDMGAGQPQHF
V gene: TRBV7-2; D gene: TRBD2; J gene: TRBJ2-1; clone size: many; CDR3 DNA: TGTGCCAGCAGCTTACAAGCGGGGGCTAATGAGCAGTTCTTC; CDR3 protein: CASSLQAGANEQFF
V gene: TRBV19; D gene: NA; J gene: TRBJ2-4; clone size: NA; CDR3 DNA: TGTGCCAGTAGTATAGGGGACGTGAACATTCAGTACTTC; CDR3 protein: CASSIGDVNIQYF
V gene: TRBV13; D gene: NA; J gene: TRBJ2-7; clone size: NA; CDR3 DNA: TGTGCCAGCAGCGGACTTACCGGGTACTACGAGCAGTACTTC; CDR3 protein: CASSGLTGYYEQYF
V gene: TRBV7-8; D gene: NA; J gene: TRBJ2-3; clone size: medium-sized; CDR3 DNA: TGTGCCAGCAGCTTAGGCACCGGGGGGCCCGATACGCAGTATTTT; CDR3 protein: CASSLGTGGPDTQYF
V gene: TRBV13; D gene: NA; J gene: TRBJ1-5; clone size: NA; CDR3 DNA: TGTGCCAGCAGCTTAGGGACAGAAGATCAGCCCCAGCATTTT; CDR3 protein: CASSLGTEDQPQHF
V gene: TRBV5-1; D gene: NA; J gene: TRBJ1-1; clone size: NA; CDR3 DNA: TGCGCCAGTTACCCCGGGGGGGGCCTGGGGAACACTGAAGCTTTCTTT; CDR3 protein: CASYPGGGLGNTEAFF
V gene: TRBV3-1; D gene: NA; J gene: TRBJ1-4; clone size: many; CDR3 DNA: TGTGCCAGCAGCCCTCATGTGGAGGATAAGGGGCAGGTACGGGAAAAACTGTTTTTT; CDR3 protein: CASSPHVEDKGQVREKLFF
V gene: TRBV10-2; D gene: TRBD1; J gene: TRBJ1-6; clone size: medium-sized; CDR3 DNA: TGCGCCAGCAGTGGGGGAGACAGGGGTTCACCCCTCCACTTT; CDR3 protein: CASSGGDRGSPLHF
V gene: TRBV7-9; D gene: TRBD1; J gene: TRBJ2-7; clone size: medium-sized; CDR3 DNA: TGTGCCAGCAGCTTAGTACTCGGACAGGGGGCCTACGAGCAGTACTTC; CDR3 protein: CASSLVLGQGAYEQYF
V gene: TRBV10-1; D gene: NA; J gene: TRBJ2-2; clone size: many; CDR3 DNA: TGCGCCAGCAGTGCGTCGATCACCGGGGAGCTGTTTTTT; CDR3 protein: CASSASITGELFF
V gene: TRBV11-2; D gene: NA; J gene: TRBJ1-2; clone size: medium-sized; CDR3 DNA: TGTGCCAGCAGCTTAGAGTCGGGTCTTCATGGCTACACCTTC; CDR3 protein: CASSLESGLHGYTF
V gene: TRBV20-1; D gene: TRBD2; J gene: TRBJ2-7; clone size: medium-sized; CDR3 DNA: TGCAGTGCTCCTAGCGGGGGCCACTCCTACGAGCAGTACTTC; CDR3 protein: CSAPSGGHSYEQYF
V gene: TRBV6-1; D gene: NA; J gene: TRBJ2-6; clone size: large; CDR3 DNA: TGTGCCAGCAGCCGAAAGGGAGCGGAGGTCTCTGGGGCCAACGTCCTGACTTTC; CDR3 protein: CASSRKGAEVSGANVLTF
V gene: TRBV11-2; D gene: TRBD2; J gene: TRBJ2-1; clone size: medium-sized; CDR3 DNA: TGTGCCAGCAGCTTAGAAGGCGGGGGGCCTACCTTC; CDR3 protein: CASSLEGGGPTF
V gene: TRBV5-5; D gene: TRBD1; J gene: TRBJ1-2; clone size: NA; CDR3 DNA: TGTGCCAGCAGGACTCCGGACAGGGCAAATGGCTACACCTTC; CDR3 protein: CASRTPDRANGYTF
V gene: TRBV5-1; D gene: NA; J gene: TRBJ1-3; clone size: many; CDR3 DNA: TGCGCCAGCAGCCCCGGACATGGGAGCACCATATATTTT; CDR3 protein: CASSPGHGSTIYF
V gene: TRBV10-2; D gene: NA; J gene: TRBJ2-3; clone size: medium-sized; CDR3 DNA: TGCGCCAGCAGTCCTCAGGGGGGTTACACAGATACGCAGTATTTT; CDR3 protein: CASSPQGGYTDTQYF
V gene: TRBV5-1; D gene: NA; J gene: TRBJ2-3; clone size: few; CDR3 DNA: TGCGCCAGCAGCTTGGGGGGTTCTAGCACAGATACGCAGTATTTT; CDR3 protein: CASSLGGSSTDTQYF
V gene: TRBV5-1; D gene: TRBD1; J gene: TRBJ2-3; clone size: medium-sized; CDR3 DNA: TGCGCCAGCAGCCCAGGACAGGGGAGGCCAGATACGCAGTATTTT; CDR3 protein: CASSPGQGRPDTQYF
V gene: TRBV12-3/TRBV12-4; D gene: NA; J gene: TRBJ1-3; clone size: medium-sized; CDR3 DNA: TGTGCCAGCAGTTTAGGACAGTCCGGGGGAAACACCATATATTTT; CDR3 protein: CASSLGQSGGNTIYF